This is a list of T cell receptor beta chains from one sample in a study of glioma-infiltrating T cells. MiXCR, applied by TCRdb to the multiplex PCR reads, yields one record per CDR3 protein. The table shows roughly 120,000 distinct CDR3 sequences, with roughly 24% occurring only once. Material: glioma tissue, nonneoplastic brain tissue, or PBMCs (not recorded which). These receptors all stem from a human donor with low-grade glioma or glioblastoma, undergoing nonglioma brain surgery, or in good health (not recorded which). Both conserved end residues are part of each CDR3. A D gene is named only where the DNA matches it firmly.

d_call: TRBD2
cdr3_length: 15
v_call: TRBV7-9
j_call: TRBJ2-3
cdr3_aa: CASSLLSGSADTQYF

d_call: -
cdr3_length: 12
v_call: TRBV7-9
j_call: TRBJ2-7
cdr3_aa: CASSLEVSEQYF

d_call: -
cdr3_length: 11
v_call: TRBV6-2/TRBV6-3
j_call: TRBJ2-1
cdr3_aa: CASSYVTEQFF

d_call: -
cdr3_length: 12
v_call: TRBV5-1
j_call: TRBJ2-3
cdr3_aa: CASSLQSDTQYF

d_call: -
cdr3_length: 12
v_call: TRBV18
j_call: TRBJ2-7
cdr3_aa: CASSPTAYEQYF

d_call: -
cdr3_length: 18
v_call: TRBV15
j_call: TRBJ2-1
cdr3_aa: CATSRGLGVGAGFNEQFF

d_call: TRBD1
cdr3_length: 14
v_call: TRBV5-1
j_call: TRBJ2-5
cdr3_aa: CASSLGGGGETQYF

d_call: TRBD2
cdr3_length: 16
v_call: TRBV18
j_call: TRBJ2-1
cdr3_aa: CASSPEAGGLYNEQFF

d_call: -
cdr3_length: 14
v_call: TRBV20-1
j_call: TRBJ2-1
cdr3_aa: CSARKQGTYNEQFF

d_call: -
cdr3_length: 14
v_call: TRBV19
j_call: TRBJ1-1
cdr3_aa: CASRDSMMNTEAFF

d_call: -
cdr3_length: 15
v_call: TRBV7-3
j_call: TRBJ1-2
cdr3_aa: CASSLMGTGVHGYTF

d_call: TRBD2
cdr3_length: 14
v_call: TRBV20-1
j_call: TRBJ2-1
cdr3_aa: CSASSGVPNNEQFF

d_call: -
cdr3_length: 14
v_call: TRBV7-2
j_call: TRBJ1-2
cdr3_aa: CASSLNGLIYGYTF

d_call: TRBD1
cdr3_length: 15
v_call: TRBV7-2
j_call: TRBJ2-3
cdr3_aa: CASSLVQGVAVTQYF

d_call: TRBD2
cdr3_length: 23
v_call: TRBV14
j_call: TRBJ2-1
cdr3_aa: CASSQVGWGTRREGLRPPNEQFF

d_call: -
cdr3_length: 13
v_call: TRBV12-3/TRBV12-4
j_call: TRBJ1-1
cdr3_aa: CASTPRKETEAFF

d_call: -
cdr3_length: 13
v_call: TRBV7-2
j_call: TRBJ2-7
cdr3_aa: CASSLDRRLQQYF

d_call: TRBD1
cdr3_length: 18
v_call: TRBV7-9
j_call: TRBJ2-7
cdr3_aa: CASSRGTGAAPSSYEQYF

d_call: TRBD1
cdr3_length: 15
v_call: TRBV19
j_call: TRBJ2-7
cdr3_aa: CASNPGQGSSYEQYF

d_call: -
cdr3_length: 14
v_call: TRBV5-4
j_call: TRBJ2-3
cdr3_aa: CASSSRQGTDTQYF

d_call: TRBD1
cdr3_length: 14
v_call: TRBV6-1
j_call: TRBJ2-7
cdr3_aa: CASRPGTGTLEQYF

d_call: TRBD2
cdr3_length: 13
v_call: TRBV10-3
j_call: TRBJ2-5
cdr3_aa: CAISQLAEETQYF

d_call: TRBD2
cdr3_length: 16
v_call: TRBV5-1
j_call: TRBJ2-5
cdr3_aa: CASSQGTSGNRETQYF

d_call: TRBD2
cdr3_length: 17
v_call: TRBV12-3/TRBV12-4
j_call: TRBJ2-3
cdr3_aa: CASGPSGMGLDTDTQYF

d_call: -
cdr3_length: 13
v_call: TRBV3-1
j_call: TRBJ1-1
cdr3_aa: CASSRGLNTEAFF

d_call: TRBD2
cdr3_length: 14
v_call: TRBV5-4
j_call: TRBJ2-7
cdr3_aa: CASSLSWGGNEQYF

d_call: -
cdr3_length: 12
v_call: TRBV20-1
j_call: TRBJ2-3
cdr3_aa: CSARGVADTQYF

d_call: -
cdr3_length: 18
v_call: TRBV7-2
j_call: TRBJ2-4
cdr3_aa: CASSRPPPGPGAKNIQYF